At least ten counts were recorded for the clone carrying this T cell receptor beta chain. Antigen: not known. TCRdb reprocessed the multiplex PCR reads with MiXCR, giving one entry per CDR3 protein. This table has over 130,000 distinct CDR3 sequences, 32% appearing once. The data originate from a study of breast tumors, draining lymph nodes, adjacent tissues. Samples came from axillary lymph nodes draining the breast cancer. Trimming cost V 0 bases and J 2 bases; bases outside gene matches: 6. Germline V gives CDR1 GTSNPN, CDR2 SVGIG (reference sequence). The CDR3 totals 17 residues. General study points: Tumor and nontumor repertoires were significantly more similar in luminal-like than in basal-like breast cancer. Tumor T cell lymph node origin was a supported hypothesis, not proven. Findings are consistent with lymph node origin and intratumoral expansion of most tumor T cells.

The TCR originated in a female donor with breast cancer. Some clones in this sample may be carry-over from other donors' samples. The chain is built from TRBV30 and TRBJ2-5; TRBD2 agrees at 13 bases. The material sequenced was axillary lymph node tissue. CDR3 protein: CAWSVRLTSGGQETQYF. The CDR3 DNA reads TGTGCCTGGAGTGTACGCCTGACTAGCGGGGGGCAAGAGACCCAGTACTTC. Supplemented by reference TRBV30 and TRBJ2-5, the full variable domain reads SQTIHQWPATLVQPVGSPLSLECTVEGTSNPNLYWYRQAAGRGLQLLFYSVGIGQISSEVPQNLSASRPQDRQFILSSKKLLLSDSGFYLCAWSVRLTSGGQETQYFGPGTRLLVL.